This T cell receptor beta chain came from a study of blood T cell repertoires in COVID-19 (TCRdb year 2020). Regarding the complete study: Samples covering the acute and convalescent phases of COVID-19 were provided by collaborators in the United States, Italy and Spain. The prospective study material was composed of cDNA or gDNA derived from T cells, B-cell-depleted T cells, or PBMCs. Subjects who had been exposed to COVID-19, were actively infected with it, or had recovered from it provided the deeply sampled blood TCRbeta repertoires that made up the dataset. A freely available public database, intended as a resource for researchers studying the immune response to SARS-CoV-2, is where the repertoires were released. The samples were drawn from two sources: the first 160 participants of the ongoing ImmuneRACE study, and 1,200 or so subjects contributed by 6 global collaborators. Sample metadata almost always included a de-identified subject ID, COVID-19 status, age in years and sex. Where available, HLA class I and class II types were obtained from metadata supplied by the sample provider rather than from assay-based typing.

Collaborating institutions collected whole blood in K2EDTA tubes following their own protocols. For TCRbeta analysis, collaborators shipped samples as frozen whole blood, isolated PBMCs, or DNA extracted from either of those sample types. The immunoSEQ Assay, a bias-controlled multiplex PCR, was used to amplify TCRbeta CDR3 regions from genomic DNA. The paper's data handling went like this. The number of nucleated cells in each sample was estimated by amplification of reference gene primers within the assay. To quantify the absolute abundance of each unique TCRbeta CDR3 rearrangement, sequence reads were collapsed and filtered. Productive Simpson clonality was computed per sample as the square root of Simpson's diversity index over productive rearrangements. The source is immuneACCESS, and TCRdb retained only in-frame sequences with V and J called. Part of the clones is not carried over; for the studies checked, unresolved V genes explain less than half of this, and the remainder is unexplained. From that table come the V and J calls and clone size; the DNA was used to work out D and trimming. Counted in this sample were about 130,000 clones; roughly 74% of them appeared once. The ten top clones hold more than 5.5% of the sample.

Study-wide findings and limitations: The amount of clinical and demographic metadata varied by source and participant and was provided uncurated.

A word on this clone: Its cognate antigen has yet to be identified. No per-base quality is available; no much larger clone lies one base away.

The sequence derives from a man between 60 and 70 years old with acute or convalescent COVID-19. The sample taken for sequencing was peripheral blood.

The nucleotide sequence reads TGTGCCAGCAGCCCCTACCCCTTTAGCGGGAGGGACTTTTTCGAGCAGTACTTC. The resulting protein is CASSPYPFSGRDFFEQYF. The chain was built from TRBV11-3 and TRBJ2-7; TRBD2 aligns with 11 central bases. Germline trimming: 5 bases from V, 6 bases from J; junction bases outside gene matches: 18. For CDR1 and CDR2, the germline V gene lists SGHNT and YENEEA. The CDR3 numbers 18 residues from cysteine through phenylalanine. Of all the DNA, just the CDR3 is kept, 54 bases in frame from base 1.